The 16 T cell receptor beta chains listed next were all sequenced from one sample in a study of T cells after yellow fever vaccination. TCRdb processed the 5' RACE reads anew with MiXCR; each CDR3 protein has one entry. The repertoire holds fewer than 450,000 distinct CDR3 sequences, with less than 9.5% as singletons. The sample was PBMCs, taken more than 40 days after the first yellow fever vaccination. The receptors derive from a man aged 18 to 29 who received the YFV17D yellow fever vaccine.

The chain joins TRBV18 to TRBJ1-5; the D gene is possibly TRBD1 (6 bases). V lost 5 bases to trimming and J lost 5 bases, with 13 bases between them. Germline assignment: CDR1 KGHSH and CDR2 LQKENI. The CDR3 sequence is 14 residues long. The chain's CDR3 is CASSADRTHQPQHF. The CDR3 DNA sequence: TGTGCCAGCTCAGCCGACAGGACCCATCAGCCCCAGCATTTT.

This clonotype was found a few times. This sequence joins TRBV6-1 and TRBJ2-7, with D tentatively TRBD2 (6 bases). Looked up from germline, CDR1 is MNHNS and CDR2 is SASEGT. Trimming pared 2 bases from V and 9 bases from J, leaving 20 bases between. The CDR3 is 15 residues long. In DNA, the CDR3 is TGTGCCAGCAGTGAACACCCGGGGGAGCTTTCGGGGCAGTACGTC. Translating gives CASSEHPGELSGQYV.

This clonotype appeared a few times. The gene calls are TRBV4-2 and TRBJ1-1; D ambiguous. CDR3 length: 14 amino acids. Trimming removed 0 bases at V and 11 bases at J, with 16 bases between. Germline V lookup: CDR1 LGHNA, CDR2 YNFKEQ. The CDR3 sequence is CASSQETLTSTAFF. The CDR3 nucleotides read TGTGCCAGCAGCCAAGAAACCCTAACCAGTACGGCTTTCTTT.

This clonotype has a count of ten or more. V gene TRBV27 combines with J gene TRBJ1-5; 10 positions agree with TRBD1. With V trimmed by 3 bases and J by 1 base, 9 bases remained unmatched. CDR1 is MNHEY and CDR2 is SMNVEV in the germline V gene (reference sequence). The length of the CDR3 is 18 residues. The CDR3 DNA follows: TGTGCCAGCAGTTTTAGGGGGACAGGGGTCTGGAGCAATCAGCCCCAGCATTTT. Amino acids: CASSFRGTGVWSNQPQHF.

The chain links TRBV21-1 to TRBJ1-6. TRBV21-1 is a known pseudogene. The CDR3 is 16 residues long. The CDR3 here is CASSKGPREVSSPLHF. The CDR3 nucleotides read TGTGCCAGCAGCAAAGGGCCGAGGGAAGTGAGTTCACCCCTCCACTTT.

The rearrangement uses TRBV12-3 or TRBV12-4 and TRBJ2-2, with 8 bases lining up with TRBD2. J was trimmed by 5 bases and V by 1 base; bases with no gene match: 15. The CDR3 loop spans 19 amino acids. CDR3 residues: CASSLGPPRGGRGTGELFF. For the CDR3, the DNA is TGTGCCAGCAGTTTAGGCCCCCCACGGGGGGGCCGTGGGACCGGGGAGCTGTTTTTT.

This clonotype was seen a handful of times. The chain has TRBV12-3 or TRBV12-4 and TRBJ1-1, with a possible D match to TRBD1 (5 bases). V was cut by 5 bases and J by 6 bases, with 13 bases left in between. CDR3 length: 13 amino acids. The CDR3 DNA is TGTGCCAGCAGTGCGGGGCTTGTCCCTGAAGCTTTCTTT. This codes for CASSAGLVPEAFF.

The chain has TRBV19 and TRBJ2-3; D could derive from TRBD1 or TRBD2 (6 bases each). Germline lookup yields CDR1 LNHDA and CDR2 SQIVND (reference sequence). This CDR3 comprises 13 residues. With 5 bases removed from V and 9 bases from J, the gap between germline ends came to 15 bases. The CDR3, as DNA: TGTGCCAGTAGTCAGGAGGAGGGGGACACGCAGTATTTT. Its protein product is CASSQEEGDTQYF.

In its sample, this clonotype was seen many times. The chain couples TRBV12-3 or TRBV12-4 to TRBJ2-1, with 7 positions matching TRBD2. The CDR3 spans 15 residues. V dropped 2 bases and J dropped 4; count of bases not matched to a gene: 5. CDR3 in DNA: TGTGCCAGCAGTTTAACGACTAGCCGATACAATGAGCAGTTCTTC. It yields the protein CASSLTTSRYNEQFF.

This clonotype turned up a few times. The chain uses TRBV7-2 and TRBJ2-3; D ambiguous. In germline, CDR1 is SGHTA, CDR2 FQGNSA. V gave up 4 bases and J gave up 4 bases, with 6 bases separating them. The CDR3 contains 12 residues. The CDR3 region is CASSSPPDTQYF. CDR3 DNA sequence: TGTGCCAGCAGCTCCCCGCCAGATACGCAGTATTTT.

This sequence joins TRBV4-3 and TRBJ2-3; 10 nucleotides agree with TRBD2. Germline loops: CDR1 LGHNA, CDR2 YSLEER. The ends lost 0 bases at V and 6 bases at J; junction bases unmatched: 9. There are 17 residues in the CDR3. CDR3 nucleotides: TGCGCCAGCAGCCAAGACCCCAGCGGGGGGGCGGGGGATACGCAGTATTTT. Its translation is CASSQDPSGGAGDTQYF.

The chain recombines TRBV20-1 with TRBJ2-3, with 9 bases aligning to TRBD2. J gave up 0 bases and V 4 bases, and 2 bases lay outside the gene matches. This CDR3 contains 14 residues. Germline lookup yields CDR1 DFQATT and CDR2 SNEGSKA (reference sequence). CDR3 sequence: CSAKRGASTDTQYF. In nucleotides, the CDR3 is TGCAGTGCTAAGCGGGGGGCTAGCACAGATACGCAGTATTTT.

CDR3 amino acids: CASSAWTASTDTQYF. The CDR3 DNA sequence: TGTGCCAGCAGTGCATGGACAGCTAGCACAGATACGCAGTATTTT. This rearrangement joins TRBV12-3 or TRBV12-4 to TRBJ2-3; a possible D gene is TRBD1 (6 bases). The CDR3 covers 15 residues. V lost 5 bases, J lost 0 bases, and 12 bases lay in between.

This clonotype was counted a few times. The chain uses TRBV5-1 and TRBJ1-2; unclear D gene. CDR1 SGHRS and CDR2 YFSETQ come from the germline V gene. The CDR3 sequence is 16 residues long. The V end was cut by 7 bases, the J end by 4 bases, with 23 bases between. CDR3 in amino acids: CASVIVPGGNVYGYTF. The CDR3 DNA reads TGCGCCAGCGTGATAGTGCCCGGCGGGAACGTCTATGGCTACACCTTC.

This clonotype was counted between two and nine times. This sequence joins TRBV18 and TRBJ1-3; D unclear. This CDR3 spans 16 amino acids. Germline V gives CDR1 KGHSH, CDR2 LQKENI. Trimming removed 2 bases at V and 2 bases at J, with 13 bases between. CDR3 sequence (DNA): TGTGCCAGCTCACCAAACTCGATGAGAACTGGAAACACCATATATTTT. This sequence encodes CASSPNSMRTGNTIYF.

The sample holds a few counts of this clonotype. This chain connects TRBV5-1 to TRBJ2-3; TRBD2 might be the D (5 bases). V lost 2 bases and J 4 bases, leaving 14 bases between the germline ends. The CDR3 consists of 15 residues. CDR1 is SGHRS, CDR2 YFSETQ, per germline. The CDR3 sequence is CASSLRGNYPDTQYF. In nucleotides, the CDR3 is TGCGCCAGCAGCTTAAGAGGGAATTATCCAGATACGCAGTATTTT.